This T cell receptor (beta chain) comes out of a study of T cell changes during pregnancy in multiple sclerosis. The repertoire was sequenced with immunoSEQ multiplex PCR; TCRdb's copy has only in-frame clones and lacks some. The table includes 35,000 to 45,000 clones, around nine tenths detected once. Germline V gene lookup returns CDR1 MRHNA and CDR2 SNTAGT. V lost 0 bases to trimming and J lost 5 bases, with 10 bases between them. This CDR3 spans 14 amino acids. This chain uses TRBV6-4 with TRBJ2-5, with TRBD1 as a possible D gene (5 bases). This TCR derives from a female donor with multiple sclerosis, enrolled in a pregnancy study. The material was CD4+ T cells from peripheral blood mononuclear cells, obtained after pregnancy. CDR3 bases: TGTGCCAGCAGTGACTCGGCAAAGGGGGAGACCCAGTACTTC. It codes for CASSDSAKGETQYF.